These 28 T cell receptor beta chains originate from one sample sequenced in a study of blood T cells in healthy people across ages. Through a sample-barcoded 5' primer and a J-beta primer mix, a second PCR was run for roughly 6 to 12 cycles. TCRdb used MiXCR to reprocess the 5' RACE reads, holding one entry per CDR3 protein. The top ten hold roughly 10% of the sample, which has about 930,000 distinct CDR3 sequences, 25% to 30% seen once. These same data were also listed under a study on T cells of mothers and their children.

The sequencing sample was made of blood. These receptors were obtained from a woman aged 40 to 55 in good health.

This clonotype has just a few counts. The rearrangement uses TRBV20-1 and TRBJ1-2, with D perhaps matching TRBD1 (5 bases). V lost 2 bases and J 13 bases, leaving 14 bases between the germline ends. The CDR3 spans 11 residues. CDR1 and CDR2 (germline): DFQATT, SNEGSKA (reference sequence). CDR3 in amino acids: CSARTTAFFTF. In DNA form, the CDR3 reads TGCAGTGCTAGAACGACAGCTTTTTTCACCTTC.

This clonotype has more than one count but fewer than ten. The germline gene is not matched at one end of the junction; a read error may be the cause. V gene TRBV3-1 combines with J gene TRBJ2-3; possible D gene TRBD2, 5 bases. This CDR3 has 12 residues. Germline V lookup: CDR1 LGHDT, CDR2 YNNKEL (reference sequence). CDR3 sequence (DNA): TGTGCCTGCAGCCAAGAGGCTAGCAGTTGGTATTTT. This sequence encodes CACSQEASSWYF.

Comments on this clonotype: This may come from a read error, since a much larger clone is one base off. Here the CDR3 omits its conserved ending phenylalanine or tryptophan, so a read error is the likely source. No DNA is shown, since the ends of the CDR3 on it are uncertain; the CDR3 is the one TCRdb lists. The chain links TRBV7-9 to TRBJ2-1; the DNA was not used to check the table's D call, TRBD1. CDR1 is SEHNR and CDR2 is FQNEAQ in the germline V gene (reference sequence). Termini included, the CDR3 measures 14 amino acids. Here the CDR3 reads CASNFGQGDYTFGS.

This clonotype was recorded many times. The chain employs TRBV2 and TRBJ1-2; no clear D. V was trimmed by 3 bases and J by 5 bases, leaving 7 bases between them. The CDR3 contains 12 residues. In germline, CDR1 is SNHLY, CDR2 FYNNEI. The CDR3 spells CASSDRPYGYTF. CDR3 in DNA: TGTGCCAGCAGTGACAGACCTTATGGCTACACCTTC.

This clonotype was recorded at least ten times. This rearrangement joins TRBV7-8 to TRBJ2-7, with no clear D. The CDR3 loop spans 16 amino acids. The germline gives CDR1 SGHVS, CDR2 FQNEAQ. Trimming pared 2 bases from V and 0 bases from J, leaving 14 bases between. This chain's CDR3 is CASSLRSQVDSYEQYF. Here the CDR3 DNA reads TGTGCCAGCAGCTTACGATCCCAGGTTGACTCCTACGAGCAGTACTTC.

This chain joins TRBV6-2 or TRBV6-3 and TRBJ2-1; tentative D call: TRBD1 (6 bases). Germline V gene lookup returns CDR1 MNHEY and CDR2 SVGEGT. The CDR3 totals 15 residues. Trimming removed 6 bases from V and 0 bases from J, with 12 bases in between. The CDR3 loop is CASSNGQSSYNEQFF. CDR3 coding DNA: TGTGCCAGCAGCAACGGACAGAGCTCCTACAATGAGCAGTTCTTC.

In its sample, this clonotype was seen many times. The chain uses TRBV2 and TRBJ2-1; 8 bases agree with TRBD1. The CDR3 is 15 amino acids. CDR1 is SNHLY and CDR2 is FYNNEI in the germline V gene. Trimming cost V 5 bases and J 8 bases; bases outside gene matches: 11. The CDR3 DNA reads TGTGCCAGCAGTCTCGGAGGACAGGGAGGCGATGAGCAGTTCTTC. Amino acid sequence: CASSLGGQGGDEQFF.

This clonotype was found a few times. The chain has TRBV28 and TRBJ2-7; 10 bases agree with TRBD2. With V trimmed by 10 bases and J by 4 bases, 10 bases remained unmatched. Per germline, CDR1 MDHEN and CDR2 SYDVKM. The CDR3 contains 14 residues. CDR3 bases: TGTGCCACCCTGGAGCGGGGGGGCAGGTACGAGCAGTACTTC. This gives the protein CATLERGGRYEQYF.

The rearrangement uses TRBV18 and TRBJ1-2; D is possibly TRBD1 (5 bases). V gave up 6 bases and J gave up 8 bases, with 19 bases separating them. The CDR3 is 14 residues long. Germline CDR1 reads KGHSH; CDR2 reads LQKENI. CDR3 residues: CASSELQALQGYTF. The CDR3, as DNA: TGTGCCAGCTCTGAACTACAGGCACTGCAAGGCTACACCTTC.

This clonotype has ten or more counts. This rearrangement joins TRBV20-1 to TRBJ2-6; D gene ambiguous. Trimming shortened V by 3 bases and J by 0 bases, and 15 bases separated the two germline ends. CDR1 and CDR2 from the germline V gene are DFQATT and SNEGSKA (reference sequence). The CDR3 covers 17 residues. CDR3 in amino acids: CSASAQPNLSGANVLTF. As DNA, the CDR3 is TGCAGTGCTAGCGCGCAGCCCAACCTCTCTGGGGCCAACGTCCTGACTTTC.

In this sample, this clonotype turned up many times. The chain has TRBV5-6 and TRBJ1-2, with a possible D match to TRBD1 (5 bases). Trimming cost V 3 bases and J 3 bases, with 12 bases left between them. The germline V gene encodes CDR1 SGHDT and CDR2 YYEEEE. The CDR3 is 14 residues long. The CDR3 reads CASSWKGGDYGYTF. The CDR3, as DNA: TGTGCCAGCAGCTGGAAGGGAGGGGACTATGGCTACACCTTC. The full variable domain, its missing parts supplied by reference TRBV5-6 and TRBJ1-2, is DAGVTQSPTHLIKTRGQQVTLRCSPKSGHDTVSWYQQALGQGPQFIFQYYEEEERQRGNFPDRFSGHQFPNYSSELNVNALLLGDSALYLCASSWKGGDYGYTFGSGTRLTVV.

The gene calls are TRBV5-1 and TRBJ2-7; unclear D gene. The length of the CDR3 is 16 residues. The V and J ends lost 1 base and 0 bases respectively, with 14 bases between them. Germline CDR1 and CDR2: SGHRS and YFSETQ. This CDR3 reads CASSLRPAGSSYEQYF. The CDR3 DNA follows: TGCGCCAGCAGCTTGAGGCCCGCCGGCAGCTCCTACGAGCAGTACTTC.

This clonotype showed up just a few times. The chain has TRBV7-9 and TRBJ1-1; TRBD1 might be the D (6 bases). Trimming took off 6 bases at V and 1 base at J, with 15 bases between the two ends. This CDR3 is 15 amino acids long. Germline V gene data show CDR1 as SEHNR and CDR2 as FQNEAQ (reference sequence). In nucleotides, the CDR3 is TGTGCCAGCAGACGTCGTGACAGGCCGAACACTGAAGCTTTCTTT. Protein: CASRRRDRPNTEAFF.

There are many counts of this clonotype. The chain employs TRBV28 and TRBJ2-7; 9 nucleotides match TRBD1. Germline trimming cut 8 bases from V and 7 bases from J; bases unmatched to any gene: 12. This CDR3 region has 14 residues. The germline gives CDR1 MDHEN, CDR2 SYDVKM. In DNA form, the CDR3 reads TGTGCCAGCCCTCCCCCGGGACAGGGAGCTGAGCAGTACTTC. It is translated as CASPPPGQGAEQYF.

The V call is TRBV9, the J call TRBJ2-1; D unclear. The better agreement between TRBJ2-7 and the DNA end casts doubt on the J call. The CDR3 runs to 15 residues. CDR1 is SGDLS, CDR2 YYNGEE, per germline. CDR3 bases: TGTGCCAGCAGCGTAGATGCGGTACCCTACAATGAGCAGTACTTC. This translates into CASSVDAVPYNEQYF.

Note on this clonotype: A clone one base away is much larger, so this may be a read error. CDR3 residues: CASGTTGGLYNEQFF. The DNA of the CDR3 is TGTGCCAGCGGAACGACAGGGGGTCTCTACAATGAGCAGTTCTTC. This sequence joins TRBV6-5 and TRBJ2-1; 9 positions match TRBD1. CDR1 MNHEY and CDR2 SVGAGI come from the germline V gene. J gave up 3 bases and V 8 bases, and 8 bases lay outside the gene matches. The CDR3 totals 15 residues.

The V gene is TRBV29-1, the J gene TRBJ2-3, with a weak D call TRBD2 (6 bases). CDR3 size: 14 residues. The V end was cut by 7 bases, the J end by 4 bases, with 18 bases between. The germline V gene has CDR1 SQVTM and CDR2 ANQGSEA. CDR3 in amino acids: CSGEASRGADTQYF. CDR3 coding DNA: TGCAGCGGGGAGGCATCACGAGGGGCAGATACGCAGTATTTT.

The sample holds a few counts of this clonotype. The rearrangement joins TRBV28 to TRBJ1-1; D may be TRBD1 (5 bases). Germline V gives CDR1 MDHEN, CDR2 SYDVKM. The CDR3 extends over 13 amino acids. V lost 8 bases, J lost 4 bases, and 14 bases lay in between. The CDR3 reads CASGGGPGTEAFF. CDR3 DNA sequence: TGTGCCAGCGGGGGGGGTCCGGGCACTGAAGCTTTCTTT.

Ten or more counts support this clonotype. The V call is TRBV20-1, the J call TRBJ2-7; 8 bases map to TRBD2. This CDR3 comprises 14 residues. Looked up from germline, CDR1 is DFQATT and CDR2 is SNEGSKA (reference sequence). The V gene end was trimmed by 0 bases and the J gene end by 2 bases; junction bases not matched to a gene: 3. CDR3 sequence (DNA): TGCAGTGCTAGAGATTACGGGGGGGCCTACGAGCAGTACTTC. This sequence encodes CSARDYGGAYEQYF.

This clonotype was picked up many times. The chain combines TRBV28 with TRBJ2-5; D might be TRBD1 (6 bases). The CDR3 consists of 16 residues. V lost 0 bases to trimming and J lost 3 bases, with 14 bases between them. From germline, CDR1 is MDHEN and CDR2 SYDVKM. The CDR3 DNA sequence: TGTGCCAGCAGTTTATGGCGGACAGAAGCAAAAGAGACCCAGTACTTC. Its translation: CASSLWRTEAKETQYF.

The rearrangement uses TRBV6-5 and TRBJ2-2; D remains unclear. The V end lost 2 bases, the J end lost 7 bases, and 8 bases lay between the germline ends. In germline, CDR1 is MNHEY, CDR2 SVGAGI. The CDR3 consists of 13 residues. The CDR3 nucleotides are TGTGCCAGCAGTTACGGGCGAGGCGGGGAGCTGTTTTTT. Its translation is CASSYGRGGELFF.

As regards this clonotype: Compared with germline, one end of the junction differs, possibly owing to a read error. This chain connects TRBV5-1 to TRBJ2-2, with 9 bases lining up with TRBD1. CDR1 is SGHRS, CDR2 YFSETQ, per germline. CDR3 size: 17 residues. Here the CDR3 DNA reads TGCGCCGGCAGCAACATACAGGGGGCGGGTAACACCGGGGAGCTGTTTTTT. Its protein product is CAGSNIQGAGNTGELFF.

This clonotype was seen repeatedly, ten times or more. The V gene is TRBV29-1, the J gene TRBJ2-7; 8 bases are shared with TRBD2. Germline V lookup: CDR1 SQVTM, CDR2 ANQGSEA. The trim removed 1 base at V and 6 bases at J, leaving 5 bases unmatched. This CDR3 has 13 residues. The DNA for the CDR3 is TGCAGCGTTGAAGGGTCTGCGGGGGGCGAGCAGTACTTC. It encodes CSVEGSAGGEQYF.

This chain joins TRBV6-5 and TRBJ2-5, with D unresolved. CDR1 is MNHEY, CDR2 SVGAGI, per germline. V dropped 2 bases and J dropped 1 base, with 5 bases sitting between them. The CDR3 totals 13 residues. The CDR3 loop reads CASSYGVQETQYF. The DNA of the CDR3 is TGTGCCAGCAGTTACGGGGTCCAAGAGACCCAGTACTTC.

J is TRBJ2-2 and V is TRBV3-1; D unresolved. The CDR3 runs 13 residues. The germline V and J ends were trimmed by 8 bases and 1 base, with 8 bases remaining between them. The germline gives CDR1 LGHDT, CDR2 YNNKEL (reference sequence). CDR3 sequence: CASGLLNTGELFF. In nucleotides, the CDR3 is TGTGCCAGCGGTCTTTTGAACACCGGGGAGCTGTTTTTT.

This clonotype was seen ten or more times. This chain links TRBV9 with TRBJ2-3; D ambiguous. V lost 0 bases to trimming and J lost 0 bases, with 8 bases between them. CDR3 length: 15 residues. The germline V gene has CDR1 SGDLS and CDR2 YYNGEE. CDR3 bases: TGTGCCAGCAGCGTAGGGCAGTCTAGCACAGATACGCAGTATTTT. This codes for CASSVGQSSTDTQYF.

This chain uses TRBV5-1 with TRBJ2-5; D may be TRBD2 (6 bases). Trimming stripped 4 bases from V and 11 bases from J, with 21 bases between. The CDR3 spans 14 residues. Germline assignment: CDR1 SGHRS and CDR2 YFSETQ. The CDR3 protein is CASSDSMAGNEQYF. CDR3 bases: TGCGCCAGCAGCGACTCCATGGCGGGGAATGAGCAGTACTTC.

The chain recombines TRBV12-3 or TRBV12-4 with TRBJ2-4; D not resolved. Trimming cost V 1 base and J 6 bases, with 7 bases left between them. The length of the CDR3 is 13 residues. The CDR3 DNA reads TGTGCCAGCAGTTTAGAACGAGGAAACATTCAGTACTTC. Translation: CASSLERGNIQYF.